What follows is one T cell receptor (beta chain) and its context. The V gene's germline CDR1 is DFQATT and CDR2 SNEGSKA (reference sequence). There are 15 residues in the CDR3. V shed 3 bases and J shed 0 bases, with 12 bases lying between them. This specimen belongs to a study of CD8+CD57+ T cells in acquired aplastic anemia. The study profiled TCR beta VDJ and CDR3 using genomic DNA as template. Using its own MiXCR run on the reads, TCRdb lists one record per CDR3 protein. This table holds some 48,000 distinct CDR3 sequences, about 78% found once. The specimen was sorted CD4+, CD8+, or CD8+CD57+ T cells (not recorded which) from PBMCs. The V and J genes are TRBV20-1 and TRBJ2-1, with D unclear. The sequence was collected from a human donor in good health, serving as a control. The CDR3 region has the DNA TGCAGTGCTAGGGCGTGGGAAAGCTCCTACAATGAGCAGTTCTTC. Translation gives CSARAWESSYNEQFF.